This TCR beta chain was recovered during a study of circulating tumor DNA in untreated peripheral T-cell lymphoma. Some clones are missing from TCRdb's copy, which holds only in-frame ones; the method was immunoSEQ multiplex PCR. The data hold some 10,000 clones, with roughly 80% observed a single time. Germline loops: CDR1 MDHEN, CDR2 SYDVKM. Trimming cost V 6 bases and J 0 bases, with 12 bases left between them. The CDR3 length is 14 residues. The origin of this receptor is a human donor with peripheral T-cell lymphoma. The genes are TRBV28 and TRBJ2-7; tentatively, D is TRBD1 (5 bases). Sequencing was performed on tumor tissue. CDR3 DNA: TGTGCCAGCAGCTGGGGCCCAGACTCCTACGAGCAGTACTTC. As protein: CASSWGPDSYEQYF.